These 20 T cell receptor beta chains originate from one sample sequenced in a study of T cells in Graves' hyperthyroidism and ophthalmopathy. The TCR beta CDR3 regions underwent amplification using RNA transcripts as the source. First-round RT-PCR of the TCR CDR3 relied on the HTBI primer set. MiXCR, run by TCRdb on the multiplex PCR reads, gives a single entry per CDR3 protein. The table lists about 560,000 distinct CDR3 sequences, over 15% of them singletons. What was sequenced was blood. The receptors stem from a woman between 18 and 29 years old with Graves' hyperthyroidism.

This clonotype has at least ten counts. V usage is TRBV12-3 or TRBV12-4 and J usage is TRBJ2-1, with 9 nucleotides matching TRBD2. The junction had 9 bases not matched to a gene; V was cut back by 1 base and J by 5 bases. This CDR3 comprises 17 residues. Here the CDR3 reads CASSLGQKAGGNNEQFF. Here the CDR3 DNA reads TGTGCCAGCAGTTTAGGGCAGAAAGCGGGGGGTAACAATGAGCAGTTCTTC.

The chain recombines TRBV6-2 or TRBV6-3 with TRBJ1-5, with D uncertain. The CDR3 is 15 residues long. Trimming cost V 3 bases and J 0 bases, with 9 bases left between them. CDR1 and CDR2 (germline): MNHEY, SVGEGT. DNA for the CDR3: TGTGCCAGCAGTTATGCCAGAAATAGCAATCAGCCCCAGCATTTT. Amino acids: CASSYARNSNQPQHF.

The chain employs TRBV10-3 and TRBJ1-2; TRBD1 might be the D (6 bases). V dropped 10 bases and J dropped 4 bases, with 16 bases sitting between them. Germline CDR1 ENHRY, CDR2 SYGVKD. This CDR3 has 13 residues. DNA for the CDR3: TGTGCCACTACAGACAGGACTCCCTATGGCTACACCTTC. Translating it yields CATTDRTPYGYTF.

In this sample, this clonotype turned up a few times. The chain has TRBV24-1 and TRBJ2-1, with TRBD1 matching 8 bases. The CDR3 extends over 15 amino acids. V lost 7 bases and J lost 6; bases outside the gene matches: 10. Germline V lookup: CDR1 KGHDR, CDR2 SFDVKD. The CDR3 is CATSELGQGANEQFF. The CDR3, as DNA: TGTGCCACCAGCGAACTTGGACAGGGAGCCAATGAGCAGTTCTTC.

The CDR3 region is CASGWGTYEQYF. CDR3 nucleotide sequence: TGTGCCAGCGGTTGGGGCACCTACGAGCAGTACTTC. This chain uses TRBV27 with TRBJ2-7; TRBD1 is a possible D gene (5 bases). Trimming took 8 bases from V and 2 from J, leaving 10 bases between them. The germline CDR1 and CDR2 sequences are MNHEY and SMNVEV (reference sequence). The CDR3 has 12 residues.

The chain carries TRBV27 and TRBJ2-1; D may be TRBD1 (5 bases). This CDR3 has 15 amino acids. With 5 bases removed from V and 15 bases from J, the gap between germline ends came to 26 bases. From germline, CDR1 is MNHEY and CDR2 SMNVEV (reference sequence). As DNA, the CDR3 is TGTGCCAGCAGTCCCTCGACAGCTAGGTCGGAGAGCACGTTCTTC. Translation gives CASSPSTARSESTFF.

The gene calls are TRBV28 and TRBJ1-1; D is ambiguous. V shed 8 bases and J shed 3 bases, with 7 bases lying between them. The germline gives CDR1 MDHEN, CDR2 SYDVKM. The CDR3 has 11 amino acids. The CDR3 spells CASCFDTEAFF. Written as DNA, the CDR3 is TGTGCCAGCTGCTTCGACACTGAAGCTTTCTTT.

V is TRBV24-1 and J is TRBJ2-7; D tentatively fits TRBD1 or TRBD2 (6 bases each). The V gene's germline CDR1 is KGHDR and CDR2 SFDVKD. Trimming stripped 6 bases from V and 4 bases from J, with 24 bases between. This CDR3 has 17 residues. CDR3 DNA: TGTGCCACCAGTCATCCTCGGATGAACCGGGGGCAATACGAGCAGTACTTC. Protein: CATSHPRMNRGQYEQYF.

The table lists this clonotype with many counts. The chain couples TRBV10-3 to TRBJ2-2; D is unclear. CDR1 and CDR2 from the germline V gene are ENHRY and SYGVKD. CDR3 size: 15 residues. Trimming shortened V by 4 bases and J by 3 bases, and 12 bases separated the two germline ends. The DNA for the CDR3 is TGTGCCATCAGTGCTGGGGATGTGGACACCGGGGAGCTGTTTTTT. Amino acid sequence: CAISAGDVDTGELFF.

This clonotype was counted at least ten times. CDR3 sequence (DNA): TGTGCCAGCAGACCCGGACCGTCTAACTATGGCTACACCTTC. Translated, it gives CASRPGPSNYGYTF. The chain is built from TRBV11-3 and TRBJ1-2; D is unresolved. Germline V gene lookup returns CDR1 SGHNT and CDR2 YENEEA. Trimming left V 6 bases short and J 0 bases short, with 11 bases between. This CDR3 comprises 14 residues. The whole variable domain, filled in from reference TRBV11-3 and TRBJ1-2, reads EAGVVQSPRYKIIEKKQPVAFWCNPISGHNTLYWYLQNLGQGPELLIRYENEEAVDDSQLPKDRFSAERLKGVDSTLKIQPAELGDSAVYLCASRPGPSNYGYTFGSGTRLTVV.

Ten or more counts support this clonotype. The J gene is TRBJ2-1, the V gene TRBV11-3; 8 bases line up with TRBD2. The CDR3 totals 13 residues. CDR1 is SGHNT and CDR2 is YENEEA in the germline V gene. V lost 5 bases to trimming and J lost 9 bases; unmatched junction nucleotides: 6. DNA of the CDR3: TGTGCCAGCAGCCCAGCGGGAGCACCTGAGCAGTTCTTC. The encoded protein is CASSPAGAPEQFF. Full variable domain (outside the CDR3, taken from reference TRBV11-3 and TRBJ2-1): EAGVVQSPRYKIIEKKQPVAFWCNPISGHNTLYWYLQNLGQGPELLIRYENEEAVDDSQLPKDRFSAERLKGVDSTLKIQPAELGDSAVYLCASSPAGAPEQFFGPGTRLTVL.

The table lists this clonotype with many counts. This chain connects TRBV20-1 to TRBJ1-1, with TRBD1 identical over 7 bases. The germline gives CDR1 DFQATT, CDR2 SNEGSKA (reference sequence). This CDR3 region has 13 residues. Losses at the gene ends were 3 bases for V and 4 bases for J; bases not matched to a gene: 5. This CDR3 is CSARKQGTTEAFF. CDR3 coding DNA: TGCAGTGCTAGGAAACAGGGGACCACTGAAGCTTTCTTT.

The V call is TRBV10-3, the J call TRBJ2-1; maybe TRBD1 (6 bases). This CDR3 has 13 amino acids. The germline V and J ends were trimmed by 9 bases and 6 bases, with 15 bases remaining between them. Germline V gene sequence: CDR1 ENHRY, CDR2 SYGVKD. CDR3 DNA sequence: TGTGCCATATCGGACCTAGGGGGCAATGAGCAGTTCTTC. Translating gives CAISDLGGNEQFF.

This clonotype was observed a handful of times. The rearrangement links TRBV19 to TRBJ1-1, with TRBD1 identical over 8 bases. CDR3 size: 16 residues. Per the germline V gene, CDR1 is LNHDA and CDR2 is SQIVND (reference sequence). V shed 1 base, J shed 1 base, and the junction held 5 bases outside the gene matches. Written as DNA, the CDR3 is TGTGCCAGTAGTATAGTCGGGACAGGTCCGAACACTGAAGCTTTCTTT. Translation: CASSIVGTGPNTEAFF. Supplemented by reference TRBV19 and TRBJ1-1, the full variable domain reads DGGITQSPKYLFRKEGQNVTLSCEQNLNHDAMYWYRQDPGQGLRLIYYSQIVNDFQKGDIAEGYSVSREKKESFPLTVTSAQKNPTAFYLCASSIVGTGPNTEAFFGQGTRLTVV.

The V and J genes are TRBV7-3 and TRBJ2-5, with TRBD2 matching over 9 bases. The CDR3 spans 16 residues. Per the germline V gene, CDR1 is SGHTA and CDR2 is FQGTGA. V lost 5 bases and J lost 8; bases outside the gene matches: 15. The DNA of the CDR3 is TGTGCCAGCAGCGTAGGGGCTAGCGGGGTTACGGGAACCCAGTACTTC. This translates into CASSVGASGVTGTQYF. Variable domain in full (rest from reference TRBV7-3 and TRBJ2-5): GAGVSQTPSNKVTEKGKYVELRCDPISGHTALYWYRQSLGQGPEFLIYFQGTGAADDSGLPNDRFFAVRPEGSVSTLKIQRTERGDSAVYLCASSVGASGVTGTQYFGPGTRLLVL.

This clonotype came up a few times. The chain is built from TRBV7-9 and TRBJ2-3, with D perhaps TRBD1 or TRBD2 (5 bases each). V was shortened by 5 bases and J by 3 bases, with 18 bases between the two germline ends. Germline V CDR1 and CDR2: SEHNR, FQNEAQ (reference sequence). This CDR3 has 16 amino acids. The CDR3 reads CASSVSGTLGTDTQYF. The DNA for the CDR3 is TGTGCCAGCAGCGTTTCCGGGACCTTGGGGACAGATACGCAGTATTTT.

This clonotype was detected ten times or more. The V gene is TRBV2, the J gene TRBJ2-7, with 10 bases fitting TRBD2. V lost 3 bases, J lost 4 bases, and 6 bases stayed unmatched. CDR1 SNHLY and CDR2 FYNNEI come from the germline V gene. The CDR3 contains 15 residues. The CDR3 reads CASSDEASGGYEQYF. In DNA form, the CDR3 reads TGTGCCAGCAGTGACGAGGCTAGCGGGGGTTACGAGCAGTACTTC.

For this clonotype: One end of the junction does not line up with germline, which may come from a read error. The chain joins TRBV27 to TRBJ2-6, with D maybe TRBD1 (5 bases). CDR3 length equals 14 residues. Germline-derived CDR1 and CDR2 are MNHEY and SMNVEV (reference sequence). CDR3 bases: TGTGCCAGCAGTACCGTCTCTGGGGCCAACGTCCTGGCTTTC. Its protein product is CASSTVSGANVLAF.

This clonotype showed up many times. V usage is TRBV24-1 and J usage is TRBJ1-1; D unresolved. Trimming stripped 4 bases from V and 11 bases from J, with 10 bases between. This CDR3 is built from 11 residues. Germline CDR1 reads KGHDR; CDR2 reads SFDVKD. CDR3 nucleotides: TGTGCCACCAGTGACCGTGGGGAGGCTTTCTTT. It is translated as CATSDRGEAFF.

This clonotype was detected many times. The chain recombines TRBV7-8 with TRBJ2-1; a possible D gene is TRBD2 (5 bases). The CDR3 consists of 16 residues. CDR1 and CDR2 (germline): SGHVS, FQNEAQ. V was cut by 2 bases and J by 4 bases, with 15 bases left in between. The CDR3 DNA reads TGTGCCAGCAGCTTAACCCGGACTGAACTTTACAATGAGCAGTTCTTC. This sequence encodes CASSLTRTELYNEQFF.